These 22 T cell receptor beta chains originate from one sample sequenced in a study of tumor-infiltrating lymphocytes in primary liver carcinoma. Germline DNA was extracted alongside blood RNA, which was obtained from unsorted whole blood. Synthesis of TCR beta cDNA was carried out from around 540 ng total RNA with a constant-region primer. TCR beta libraries came from three nested multiplex PCR rounds using slightly modified ARM-PCR. Two initial PCR rounds of around 9 cycles each paired TRBV1-TRBV30 forward primers with a C-beta reverse primer. MiXCR, run by TCRdb on the multiplex PCR reads, gives a single entry per CDR3 protein. The sample lists approximately 310,000 distinct CDR3 sequences, roughly two thirds occurring once. Sequencing used peripheral blood. Receptors originate from a middle-aged man with primary liver carcinoma and hepatitis B virus infection.

In this sample, this clonotype turned up once. The rearrangement joins TRBV11-3 to TRBJ1-1, with D maybe TRBD1 (6 bases). Deletions cut 3 bases from V and 14 bases from J, with 25 bases between. Germline V gene lookup returns CDR1 SGHNT and CDR2 YENEEA. The CDR3 extends over 15 amino acids. CDR3 nucleotide sequence: TGTGCCAGCAGCTTGGGGGGCGCGGGCACCACTGATGCCTTCTTT. This encodes CASSLGGAGTTDAFF.

Note on this clonotype: The junction shows a germline mismatch at one end, possibly a read error. V and J are TRBV6-2 or TRBV6-3 and TRBJ2-7, with TRBD1 matching over 8 bases. The CDR3 runs 15 residues. CDR1 and CDR2 from the germline V gene are MNHEY and SVGEGT. The CDR3 loop reads CASSTLRTGIYEQYF. For the CDR3, the DNA is TGCGCCAGCAGTACCCTCAGGACAGGGATTTACGAGCAGTACTTC.

The CDR3 reads CASSPFSRGNQPQHF. CDR3 nucleotides: TGTGCCAGCAGCCCGTTCAGCAGGGGCAATCAGCCCCAGCATTTT. The J gene is TRBJ1-5, the V gene TRBV7-8, with a weak D call TRBD1 (5 bases). Germline CDR1 and CDR2: SGHVS and FQNEAQ. V gave up 5 bases and J gave up 2 bases, with 13 bases separating them. The CDR3 consists of 15 residues.

The J gene is TRBJ1-1, the V gene TRBV5-4, with 8 bases that match TRBD1. CDR1 SGHNT and CDR2 YYREEE come from the germline V gene (reference sequence). Germline trimming cut 0 bases from V and 5 bases from J; bases unmatched to any gene: 6. The CDR3 contains 15 residues. As DNA, the CDR3 is TGTGCCAGCAGCTTGGAAGCAGGGGGCAGAACTGAAGCTTTCTTT. It translates to CASSLEAGGRTEAFF.

Many counts were recorded for this clonotype. The chain carries TRBV13 and TRBJ2-7, with D unresolved. V was clipped by 5 bases and J by 1 base, with 12 bases between them. Germline assignment: CDR1 PRHDT and CDR2 FYEKMQ (reference sequence). The CDR3 has 14 residues. The CDR3 DNA follows: TGTGCCAGCAGCCCCAGGCCATCGTCCTACGAGCAGTACTTC. Encoded protein: CASSPRPSSYEQYF.

This clonotype has a count of ten or more. J is TRBJ1-4 and V is TRBV6-2 or TRBV6-3, with 8 nucleotides matching TRBD1. The V and J ends lost 2 bases and 8 bases, in that order; junction bases with no gene match: 4. CDR1 and CDR2 (germline): MNHEY, SVGEGT. The CDR3 covers 14 residues. CDR3 bases: TGTGCCAGCAGTTACAGGTGGACAGGGGAAAAACTGTTTTTT. Protein product: CASSYRWTGEKLFF.

As for this clonotype: A read error may explain this, as a much larger clone is one base away. V usage is TRBV6-5 and J usage is TRBJ2-1; 8 bases agree with TRBD2. Germline lookup yields CDR1 MNHEY and CDR2 SVGAGI. This CDR3 region has 15 residues. The V and J ends lost 5 bases and 11 bases, in that order; junction bases with no gene match: 14. The CDR3 reads CASSPGLVGRAKQFF. The DNA for the CDR3 is TGTGCCAGCAGTCCGGGACTAGTGGGCCGTGCGAAGCAGTTCTTC.

A word on this clonotype: A much larger clone differs from this one at a single base, so this may be a read error. The chain carries TRBV4-3 and TRBJ2-3; D is perhaps TRBD1 (5 bases). CDR3 size: 15 residues. Looked up from germline, CDR1 is LGHNA and CDR2 is YSLEER. Between the trimmed V and J ends, which lost 4 bases and 4 bases, there was a span of 15 bases. The CDR3 is CASSRRESYSDTQYF. In nucleotides, the CDR3 is TGCGCCAGCAGCCGCAGGGAAAGTTACTCAGATACGCAGTATTTT.

Comment on this clonotype: No conserved phenylalanine or tryptophan is present at the end of the CDR3, so a read error is the likely explanation. This rearrangement joins TRBV11-1 to TRBJ2-3, with D tentatively TRBD1 or TRBD2 (6 bases each). Germline assignment: CDR1 SGHAT and CDR2 FQDESV (reference sequence). CDR3 size: 14 residues. The CDR3 is CVSSPGTGADTQYY. In nucleotides, the CDR3 is TGTGTCAGCAGCCCAGGGACGGGGGCGGATACGCAGTATTAT.

Comments on this clonotype: Possible read error: a much larger clone is one base away. The chain links TRBV12-3 or TRBV12-4 to TRBJ2-7; weak D call: TRBD1 (7 bases). This CDR3 region has 15 residues. The CDR3 region has the DNA TGTGCCAGCAATTTAGCGCGGCAGGGGGGTGGCGAGCAGTACTTC. Amino acids: CASNLARQGGGEQYF.

Comment on this clonotype: At one boundary the junction diverges from the germline segment, which might be a read error. In nucleotides, the CDR3 is TGTGCCAGCAGCCCGACTAGTGGACCTAGCTCCTACAATGAGAAGTTCTTC. It translates to CASSPTSGPSSYNEKFF. The gene calls are TRBV11-3 and TRBJ2-1; tentative D call: TRBD2 (6 bases). The CDR3 runs 17 residues. CDR1 is SGHNT, CDR2 YENEEA, per germline. Full variable domain (outside the CDR3, taken from reference TRBV11-3 and TRBJ2-1): EAGVVQSPRYKIIEKKQPVAFWCNPISGHNTLYWYLQNLGQGPELLIRYENEEAVDDSQLPKDRFSAERLKGVDSTLKIQPAELGDSAVYLCASSPTSGPSSYNEKFFGPGTRLTVL.

The J gene is TRBJ2-7, the V gene TRBV28; D remains ambiguous. The V gene's germline CDR1 is MDHEN and CDR2 SYDVKM. V lost 6 bases, J lost 3 bases, and 9 bases lay in between. This CDR3 is 12 amino acids long. The CDR3 sequence: CASRTLLYEQYF. The CDR3 coding sequence is TGTGCCAGCAGGACACTACTCTACGAGCAGTACTTC.

Details on this clonotype: A much more abundant neighbour one base away suggests this may be a read error. The chain combines TRBV12-5 with TRBJ2-4, with a possible D match to TRBD2 (5 bases). V gave up 5 bases and J gave up 5 bases, with 19 bases separating them. Germline CDR1 LGHNT, CDR2 FRNRAP. The CDR3 covers 16 residues. DNA for the CDR3: TGTGCTAGTGGTCCAAACGTTACAGCTAGCCAAAACATTCAGTACTTC. It specifies CASGPNVTASQNIQYF. Complete variable domain (other parts from reference TRBV12-5 and TRBJ2-4): DARVTQTPRHKVTEMGQEVTMRCQPILGHNTVFWYRQTMMQGLELLAYFRNRAPLDDSGMPKDRFSAEMPDATLATLKIQPSEPRDSAVYFCASGPNVTASQNIQYFGAGTRLSVL.

In its sample, this clonotype was seen many times. This chain links TRBV5-8 with TRBJ2-7, with 10 bases lining up with TRBD1. Germline values: CDR1 SGHTS, CDR2 YDEGEE. The CDR3 is 15 residues long. V was clipped by 2 bases and J by 2 bases; unmatched bases: 4. The CDR3 DNA sequence: TGTGCCAGCAGCTTACACGGACAGGGGGCCTACGAGCAGTACTTC. Its translation is CASSLHGQGAYEQYF.

The chain couples TRBV29-1 to TRBJ1-2; 10 positions match TRBD1. Per germline, CDR1 SQVTM and CDR2 ANQGSEA. CDR3 length equals 13 residues. Here the CDR3 reads CSVRTGGDYGYTF. The DNA for the CDR3 is TGCAGTGTTCGGACAGGGGGTGACTATGGCTACACCTTC.

Worth noting for this clonotype: Since a much larger clone is just one base distant, this may be a read error. The CDR3 does not close with the conserved phenylalanine or tryptophan, likely indicating a read error. The chain is built from TRBV6-5 and TRBJ2-4; no clear D gene. V gave up 3 bases and J gave up 2 bases, with 11 bases separating them. Germline CDR1 MNHEY, CDR2 SVGAGI. The CDR3 sequence is 15 residues long. CDR3 DNA: TGTGCCAGCAGTTATCTGGGCAGCCCCAAAAACATTCAGTACTCC. Translating it yields CASSYLGSPKNIQYS.

Concerning this clonotype: This may be a read error, as it is one base from a much larger clone. This rearrangement joins TRBV12-3 or TRBV12-4 to TRBJ2-7; the D is unclear. CDR3 length equals 14 residues. CDR3 sequence: CGSRPDGVSREQYF. The CDR3 DNA reads as TGTGGCAGCAGGCCAGACGGAGTGTCGCGGGAGCAGTACTTC.

Note on this clonotype: The junction differs from germline at one of its ends, possibly a read error. The rearrangement joins TRBV6-1 to TRBJ1-5, with 7 positions matching TRBD1. The CDR3 totals 14 residues. Germline assignment: CDR1 MNHNS and CDR2 SASEGT. CDR3 residues: CASSLQGTTQTQHF. The CDR3 nucleotides are TGTGCCAGCAGTCTACAGGGGACCACTCAGACCCAGCATTTT.

This clonotype has only one observation. This sequence joins TRBV5-1 and TRBJ2-5, with TRBD1 identical over 8 bases. The CDR3 is made up of 14 amino acids. J gave up 1 base and V 8 bases, and 7 bases lay outside the gene matches. Looked up from germline, CDR1 is SGHRS and CDR2 is YFSETQ. CDR3 bases: TGCGCCAGTCCGACAGGGGCCGGCCAAGAGACCCAGTACTTC. It yields the protein CASPTGAGQETQYF.

This clonotype was picked up many times. The V gene is TRBV6-5, the J gene TRBJ2-1; 7 bases match TRBD2. The CDR3 is 14 residues long. After removal of 2 bases from V and 6 bases from J, the junction contained 4 bases not matched to a gene. Per germline, CDR1 MNHEY and CDR2 SVGAGI. The CDR3 here is CASSYGGSSNEQFF. CDR3 in DNA: TGTGCCAGCAGTTACGGCGGGAGCTCCAATGAGCAGTTCTTC.

As to this clonotype: One base away lies a much larger clone, so this may be a sequencing read error. The chain recombines TRBV6-6 with TRBJ2-5; tentative D call: TRBD2 (5 bases). The CDR3 has 12 residues. CDR1 is MNHNY and CDR2 is SVGAGI in the germline V gene (reference sequence). The CDR3 loop is CASSSLGETRYF. The CDR3 DNA reads TGTGCCAGCAGTTCCCTGGGAGAGACCCGGTACTTC.

This clonotype was found a few times. The V call is TRBV12-3 or TRBV12-4, the J call TRBJ1-2; possible D gene TRBD1, 6 bases. CDR3 length: 14 amino acids. V shed 0 bases and J shed 4 bases, with 9 bases lying between them. CDR3: CASSLAGAVYGYTF. The CDR3 DNA is TGTGCCAGCAGTTTAGCGGGGGCCGTCTATGGCTACACCTTC.